A selection of T cell receptor beta chains follows, all from one sample in a study of cytomegalovirus exposure and HLA in healthy donors. Only in-frame clones appear in the TCRdb table, and some are missing; sequencing was by immunoSEQ multiplex PCR. This table holds 150,000 to 200,000 clones, around 75% found once. The sequenced sample was PBMCs. These TCRs come from a woman aged 25 to 39 in good health and CMV-seronegative. Both conserved end residues are part of each CDR3. A D gene is named only where the DNA matches it firmly. Part of the rows lack a size; the others show once, few, many or a class for expanded clones.

j_call d_call v_call clone_size cdr3_aa cdr3_nt
TRBJ1-4 - TRBV5-6 - CASSLYGGTNEKLFF TGTGCCAGCAGCTTATACGGTGGAACTAATGAAAAACTGTTTTTT
TRBJ1-4 - TRBV19 - CASSIIDSPASTNEKLFF TGTGCCAGTAGTATAATAGACAGCCCCGCTTCAACTAATGAAAAACTGTTTTTT
TRBJ1-2 - TRBV20-1 - CSARGAAGYTF TGCAGTGCTAGAGGTGCGGCTGGCTACACCTTC
TRBJ1-2 TRBD1 TRBV4-2 - CASSQVIDRGRDGYTF TGTGCCAGCAGCCAAGTCATTGACAGGGGACGGGATGGCTACACCTTC
TRBJ1-5 - TRBV5-5 - CASSLSPRASQPQHF TGTGCCAGCAGCCTGTCCCCCAGGGCGTCTCAGCCCCAGCATTTT
TRBJ1-2 TRBD1 TRBV6-1 - CASSEVPPSTGGGYTF TGTGCCAGCAGTGAAGTCCCTCCATCGACAGGGGGTGGCTACACCTTC
TRBJ2-7 TRBD2 TRBV4-3 - CASSQDQRGPYEQYF TGCGCCAGCAGCCAAGATCAGCGGGGGCCCTACGAGCAGTACTTC
TRBJ1-2 TRBD1 TRBV2 few CASRPGQGLYGYTF TGTGCCAGCAGACCCGGACAGGGGCTTTATGGCTACACCTTC
TRBJ2-1 - TRBV10-2 - CASSDWDSQSYNEQFF TGCGCCAGCAGTGACTGGGACTCGCAGTCCTACAATGAGCAGTTCTTC
TRBJ1-2 TRBD1 TRBV23-1 - CASIGIIQGYYGYTF TGCGCCAGCATAGGGATAATACAGGGGTACTATGGCTACACCTTC
TRBJ2-1 - TRBV7-2 - CASSSTRQFYEQFF TGTGCCAGCAGCTCGACCAGACAATTTTATGAGCAGTTCTTC
TRBJ2-3 - TRBV27 few CASSLQAPADTQYF TGTGCCAGCAGTTTACAGGCACCCGCAGATACGCAGTATTTT
TRBJ2-7 TRBD2 TRBV2 - CARGLDYEQYF TGTGCCAGGGGACTAGACTACGAGCAGTACTTC
TRBJ2-3 TRBD2 TRBV4-1 - CASSQVGYGGSTDTQYF TGCGCCAGCAGCCAAGTCGGGTACGGGGGGAGCACAGATACGCAGTATTTT
TRBJ1-1 TRBD1 TRBV20-1 - CSTGGWDGAFF TGCAGTACAGGGGGCTGGGATGGAGCTTTCTTT
TRBJ1-6 TRBD1 TRBV5-4 - CASSGMGQGANSPLHF TGTGCCAGCAGCGGGATGGGACAGGGGGCTAATTCACCCCTCCACTTT
TRBJ2-7 - TRBV13 - CASSRDSSYEQYF TGTGCCAGCAGCCGCGACAGTAGCTACGAGCAGTACTTC
TRBJ2-7 - TRBV6-5 - CASSSRGRAPPLEQYF TGTGCCAGCAGTTCCCGGGGTAGAGCCCCCCCCCTGGAGCAGTACTTC
TRBJ1-5 TRBD1 TRBV2 - CASSGDSQPQHF TGTGCCAGCAGCGGGGACAGCCAGCCCCAGCATTTT
TRBJ2-2 TRBD2 TRBV4-1 - CASSQDQVLGLAGETVGELFF TGCGCCAGCAGCCAAGATCAAGTCTTGGGACTAGCGGGGGAAACGGTCGGGGAGCTGTTTTTT
TRBJ1-5 - TRBV19 few CASSIRDSNQPQHF TGTGCCAGTAGTATACGAGATAGCAATCAGCCCCAGCATTTT
TRBJ1-2 - TRBV6-5 few CASSTPAGSSYGYTF TGTGCCAGCAGTACACCGGCGGGCAGCAGCTATGGCTACACCTTC
TRBJ2-2 - TRBV11-3 few CASSLISTGELFF TGTGCCAGCAGTCTTATCAGCACCGGGGAGCTGTTTTTT
TRBJ2-7 - TRBV5-1 - CASSLSQGLSYEQYF TGCGCCAGCAGCTTGAGCCAGGGACTCTCCTACGAGCAGTACTTC
TRBJ2-1 TRBD2 TRBV5-1 - CASSLAGEGSDEQFF TGCGCCAGCAGCTTAGCGGGAGAGGGTTCGGATGAGCAGTTCTTC
TRBJ2-1 TRBD2 TRBV4-2 - CASSQLAGADNEQFF TGTGCCAGCAGCCAATTAGCGGGAGCAGACAATGAGCAGTTCTTC
TRBJ2-1 TRBD2 TRBV11-3 - CASATSGGNNEQFF TGTGCCAGCGCCACTAGCGGGGGTAACAATGAGCAGTTCTTC
TRBJ1-5 TRBD1 TRBV2 - CASTLTGVYQPQHF TGTGCCAGCACCTTAACAGGGGTTTATCAGCCCCAGCATTTT
TRBJ2-5 TRBD2 TRBV4-1 - CASSQEGLAGGPKETQYF TGCGCCAGCAGCCAAGAAGGCCTAGCGGGGGGGCCTAAAGAGACCCAGTACTTC
TRBJ2-1 TRBD2 TRBV15 - CATSVGLIYNEQFF TGTGCCACCAGCGTGGGACTAATATACAATGAGCAGTTCTTC
TRBJ2-7 - TRBV21-1 - CASSLRGSGQGAREQYF TGTGCCAGCAGCCTCCGAGGTTCGGGACAGGGGGCGCGGGAGCAGTACTTC
TRBJ1-2 - TRBV15 - CATSRDRRNGYTF TGTGCCACCAGCAGAGATAGGAGGAATGGCTACACCTTC
TRBJ2-3 - TRBV7-3 - CASRDNTDTQYF TGTGCCAGCCGGGACAACACAGATACGCAGTATTTT
TRBJ1-6 TRBD1 TRBV11-3 - CASSSPAGQTRPRYNSPLHF TGTGCCAGCAGCTCTCCTGCGGGACAGACGCGCCCAAGATATAATTCACCCCTCCACTTT
TRBJ1-5 - TRBV2 - CASSAGWNQPQHF TGTGCCAGCAGTGCAGGATGGAATCAGCCCCAGCATTTT
TRBJ1-2 - TRBV7-9 - CASSLFPAGNYGYTF TGTGCCAGCAGCTTATTCCCGGCAGGGAACTATGGCTACACCTTC
TRBJ2-3 - TRBV7-2 - CASSRQPLATDTQYF TGTGCCAGCAGCCGACAGCCCCTTGCGACAGATACGCAGTATTTT
TRBJ1-4 - TRBV29-1 - CSVLRGGAGEKLFF TGCAGCGTTTTGCGGGGGGGCGCAGGGGAAAAACTGTTTTTT
TRBJ2-3 TRBD2 TRBV27 few CASSSWEGPVDTQYF TGTGCCAGCAGTTCCTGGGAGGGCCCAGTAGATACGCAGTATTTT
TRBJ2-2 - TRBV18 - CASSPPRHAGTNTGELFF TGTGCCAGCTCACCACCCCGTCACGCGGGGACGAACACCGGGGAGCTGTTTTTT
TRBJ2-2 - TRBV30 - CAWGRGYTGELFF TGTGCCTGGGGCAGGGGTTACACCGGGGAGCTGTTTTTT
TRBJ2-3 TRBD2 TRBV5-1 once CASSPLAGGTDTQYF TGCGCCAGCAGCCCGCTAGCGGGGGGGACGGATACGCAGTATTTT
TRBJ1-2 - TRBV6-5 - CASSQTTNYGYTF TGTGCCAGCAGCCAGACAACTAACTATGGCTACACCTTC
TRBJ1-4 - TRBV9 - CASSVTATNEKLFF TGTGCCAGCAGCGTAACTGCAACTAATGAAAAACTGTTTTTT